This paragraph covers one TCR beta chain sequence. This specimen comes from a study of breast tumors, draining lymph nodes, adjacent tissues. Germline values: CDR1 SGHTA, CDR2 FQGNSA. The CDR3 length is 15 residues. V lost 5 bases and J lost 4; bases outside the gene matches: 8. The lymph nodes were axillary draining lymph nodes from breast cancer patients. TCRdb re-analysed the multiplex PCR reads in MiXCR, keeping a single row per CDR3 protein. The profile shows roughly 130,000 distinct CDR3 sequences, about 20% of them singletons. The chain combines TRBV7-2 with TRBJ2-1; TRBD2 matches at 7 bases. This receptor was identified in a female donor with breast cancer. Some clones in this sample may be carry-over from other donors' samples. Sequencing was performed on axillary lymph node tissue. The CDR3 DNA is TGTGCCAGCAGCCCCGGGGCTAGCGGTTACAATGAGCAGTTCTTC. Translating it yields CASSPGASGYNEQFF. Filled out from reference TRBV7-2 and TRBJ2-1, the complete variable domain reads GAGVSQSPSNKVTEKGKDVELRCDPISGHTALYWYRQSLGQGLEFLIYFQGNSAPDKSGLPSDRFSAERTGGSVSTLTIQRTQQEDSAVYLCASSPGASGYNEQFFGPGTRLTVL.